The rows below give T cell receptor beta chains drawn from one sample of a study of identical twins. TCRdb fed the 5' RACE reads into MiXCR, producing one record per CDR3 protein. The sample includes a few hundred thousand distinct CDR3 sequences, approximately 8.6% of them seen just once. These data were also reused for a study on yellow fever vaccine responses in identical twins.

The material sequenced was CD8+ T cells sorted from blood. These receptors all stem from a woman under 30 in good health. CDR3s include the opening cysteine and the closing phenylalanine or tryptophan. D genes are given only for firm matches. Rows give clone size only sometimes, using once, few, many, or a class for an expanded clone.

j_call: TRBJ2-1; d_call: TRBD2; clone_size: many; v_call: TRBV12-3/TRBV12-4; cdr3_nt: TGTGCCAGCAGTCCCAAGGGAGCGGGGGGATTCTACAATGAGCAGTTCTTC; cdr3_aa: CASSPKGAGGFYNEQFF
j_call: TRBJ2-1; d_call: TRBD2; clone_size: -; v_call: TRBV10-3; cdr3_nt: TGTGCCATCAGGGAAGGACTGAGCGGGGCGCATTCCTACAATGAGCAGTTCTTC; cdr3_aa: CAIREGLSGAHSYNEQFF
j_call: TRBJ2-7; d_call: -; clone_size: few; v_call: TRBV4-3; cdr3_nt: TGCGCCAGCAGCCCCCCGGGCAGGCTGGACGAGCAGTACTTC; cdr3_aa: CASSPPGRLDEQYF
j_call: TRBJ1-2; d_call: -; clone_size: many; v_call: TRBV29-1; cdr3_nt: TGCAGCGTCCGCACAGAAAACTATGGCTACACCTTC; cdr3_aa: CSVRTENYGYTF
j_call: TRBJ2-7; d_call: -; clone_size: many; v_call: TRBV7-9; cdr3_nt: TGTGCCAGCAGCACCCCCCGTAATACTCTTAACTCCTACGAGCAGTACTTC; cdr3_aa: CASSTPRNTLNSYEQYF
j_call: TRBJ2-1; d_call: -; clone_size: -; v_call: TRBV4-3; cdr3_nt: TGCGCCAGCAGCCAAGATCGACGTCAAAACAATGAGCAGTTCTTC; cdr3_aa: CASSQDRRQNNEQFF
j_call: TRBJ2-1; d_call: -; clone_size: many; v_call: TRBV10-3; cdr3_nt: TGTGCCATCAGTGAAAGTATAGAGCGGATCTCCTACAATGAGCAGTTCTTC; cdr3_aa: CAISESIERISYNEQFF
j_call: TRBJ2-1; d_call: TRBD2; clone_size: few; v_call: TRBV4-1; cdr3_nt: TGCGCCAGCAGCCAAGATATCTTCAGCGTGCTAGCGGGGTACAATGAGCAGTTCTTC; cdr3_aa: CASSQDIFSVLAGYNEQFF
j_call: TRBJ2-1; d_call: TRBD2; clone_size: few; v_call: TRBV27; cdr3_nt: TGTGCCAGCAGTTCCTCGGCGGGAGGGCGGGTAAATGAGCAGTTCTTC; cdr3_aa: CASSSSAGGRVNEQFF
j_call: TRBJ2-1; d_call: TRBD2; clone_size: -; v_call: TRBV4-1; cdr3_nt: TGCGCCAGCAGCCAAGAAACGATAGGACTAGCGGGATACAATGAGCAGTTCTTC; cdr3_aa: CASSQETIGLAGYNEQFF
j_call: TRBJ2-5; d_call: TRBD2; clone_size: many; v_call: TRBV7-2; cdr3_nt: TGTGCCAGCAGCTTACTGGGAGGGACCCAAGAGACCCAGTACTTC; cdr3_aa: CASSLLGGTQETQYF
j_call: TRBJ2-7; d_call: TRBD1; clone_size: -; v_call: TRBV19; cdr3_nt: TGTGCCAGTAGGCCCCGGGACAGCAGCTACGAGCAGTACTTC; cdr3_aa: CASRPRDSSYEQYF
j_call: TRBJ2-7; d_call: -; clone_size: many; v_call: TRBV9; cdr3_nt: TGTGCCAGCAGCGCCGACCGGGACCCGCGGTACGAGCAGTACTTC; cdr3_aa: CASSADRDPRYEQYF
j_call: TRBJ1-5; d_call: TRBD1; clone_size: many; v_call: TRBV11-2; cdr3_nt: TGTGCCAGCAGCTTAGGGACAGGGGGCCAACTAGCAAATCAGCCCCAGCATTTT; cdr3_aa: CASSLGTGGQLANQPQHF
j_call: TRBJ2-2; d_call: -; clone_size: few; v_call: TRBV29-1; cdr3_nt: TGCAGCGGTGAGGTCGACAGAAACACCGGGGAGCTGTTTTTT; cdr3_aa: CSGEVDRNTGELFF
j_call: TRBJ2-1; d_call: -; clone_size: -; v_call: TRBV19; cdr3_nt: TGTGCCAGTAGTATAGGTTGGAGTGAGCAGTTCTTC; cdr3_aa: CASSIGWSEQFF
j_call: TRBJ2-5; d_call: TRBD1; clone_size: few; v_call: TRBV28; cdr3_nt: TGTGCCAGCAGTTTATTGGACAGGGGTCAGGAGACCCAGTACTTC; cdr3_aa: CASSLLDRGQETQYF
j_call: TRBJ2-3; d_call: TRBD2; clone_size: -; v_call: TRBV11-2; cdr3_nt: TGTGCCAGCAGCTTAGAGCCAGGACTAGCCGGCACAGATACGCAGTATTTT; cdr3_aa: CASSLEPGLAGTDTQYF
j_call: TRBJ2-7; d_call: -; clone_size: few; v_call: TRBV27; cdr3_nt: TGTGCCAGCAGTTTAAATCGGGACACCTACGAGCAGTACTTC; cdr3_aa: CASSLNRDTYEQYF
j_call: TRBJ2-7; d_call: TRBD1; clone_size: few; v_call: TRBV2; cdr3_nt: TGTGCCAGCAGTTTGCGGACAGGGGTCTCCGCCGCCGGCTACGAGCAGTACTTC; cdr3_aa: CASSLRTGVSAAGYEQYF
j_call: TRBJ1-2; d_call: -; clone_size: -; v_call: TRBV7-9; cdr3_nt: TGTGCCAGCAGCTTAGATCGGACCGCATATGGCTACACCTTC; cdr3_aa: CASSLDRTAYGYTF
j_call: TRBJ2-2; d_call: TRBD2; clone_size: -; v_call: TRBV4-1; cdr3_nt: TGCGCCAGCAGCCAAGATGGTAGCGGGGGGGCCGGTGGGGAGCTGTTTTTT; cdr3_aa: CASSQDGSGGAGGELFF
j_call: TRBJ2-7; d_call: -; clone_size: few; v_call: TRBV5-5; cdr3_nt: TGTGCCAGCAGCTTGTCGGGGGTACGCTACGAGCAGTACTTC; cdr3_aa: CASSLSGVRYEQYF
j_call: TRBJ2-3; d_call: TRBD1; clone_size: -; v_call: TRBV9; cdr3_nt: TGTGCCAGCAGCGTAGACGGACAGGGAGGAGATACGCAGTATTTT; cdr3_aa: CASSVDGQGGDTQYF
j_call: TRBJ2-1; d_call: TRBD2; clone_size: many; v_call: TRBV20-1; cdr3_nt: TGCAGTGCTAGATGGAGCCTAGCGGGAGTCCGCTCCTACAATGAGCAGTTCTTC; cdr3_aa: CSARWSLAGVRSYNEQFF
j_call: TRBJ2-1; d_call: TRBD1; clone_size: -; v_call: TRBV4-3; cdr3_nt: TGCGCCAGCAGCCAGGCCATTTCACAGGGGGCGGTAGGGAATGAGCAGTTCTTC; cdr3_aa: CASSQAISQGAVGNEQFF
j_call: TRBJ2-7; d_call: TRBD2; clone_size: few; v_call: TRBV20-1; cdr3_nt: TGCAGTGCTAGGACCTTTCAACTAGCGGGAGTGCGGGAGCAGTACTTC; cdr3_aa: CSARTFQLAGVREQYF
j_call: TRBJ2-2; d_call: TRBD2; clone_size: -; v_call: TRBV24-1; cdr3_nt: TGTGCCACCAGTGGTGGACTAGTGCGGGCCGGGGAGCTGTTTTTT; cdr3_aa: CATSGGLVRAGELFF
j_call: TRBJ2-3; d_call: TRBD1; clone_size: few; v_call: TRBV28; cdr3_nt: TGTGCCAGCAGTTTAAGTAGCACAGGGGTTCCGGATACGCAGTATTTT; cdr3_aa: CASSLSSTGVPDTQYF
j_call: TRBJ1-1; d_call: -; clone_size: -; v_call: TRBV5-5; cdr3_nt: TGTGCCAGCAGCTTGGGAGCTGGGGCTTTCTTT; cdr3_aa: CASSLGAGAFF
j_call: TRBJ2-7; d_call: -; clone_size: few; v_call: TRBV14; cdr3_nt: TGTGCCAGACGGTATAGCGGACCCATCTACGAGCAGTACTTC; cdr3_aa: CARRYSGPIYEQYF
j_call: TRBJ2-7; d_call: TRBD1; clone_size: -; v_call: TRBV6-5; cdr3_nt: TGTGCCAGCAGTTGGGCGTCCCCTACCGGGACAGACTACGAGCAGTACTTC; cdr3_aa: CASSWASPTGTDYEQYF
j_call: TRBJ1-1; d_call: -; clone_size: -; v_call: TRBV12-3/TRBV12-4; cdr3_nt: TGTGCCAGCAGTTCCAATATCTTGACTACGGCTGAAGCTTTCTTT; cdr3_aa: CASSSNILTTAEAFF
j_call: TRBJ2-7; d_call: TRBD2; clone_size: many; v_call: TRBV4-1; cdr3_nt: TGCGCCAGCAGCCTAGATACTAGCGGGAGATACGAGCAGTACTTC; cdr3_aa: CASSLDTSGRYEQYF
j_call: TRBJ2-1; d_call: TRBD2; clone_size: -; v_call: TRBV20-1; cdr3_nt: TGCAGTGCTGGTGGACTAGCGGGGGGGCCCTCCTACAATGAGCAGTTCTTC; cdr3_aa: CSAGGLAGGPSYNEQFF